This T cell receptor (beta chain) was sequenced during a study of blood T cells in healthy people across ages. The overall study: Template switching captured about one barcoded beta molecule per two T cells.

Isolation yielded PBMCs, at least 7 million per sample, in every case. The junction had 3 bases not matched to a gene; V was cut back by 3 bases and J by 4 bases. The CDR3 length is 13 residues. CDR1 and CDR2 from the germline V gene are SGHRS and YFSETQ. It was with a sample-barcoded 5' primer and a J-beta primer mix that a second PCR of about 6 to 12 cycles was run. TCRdb re-called the 5' RACE reads with MiXCR, one entry per CDR3 protein. Of 850,000 to 1,300,000 distinct CDR3 sequences listed, more than 40% are singletons. Sequenced input: blood. The receptor was isolated from a woman aged 55 to 70 in good health. The chain carries TRBV5-1 and TRBJ2-7; 8 nucleotides line up with TRBD2. CDR3 residues: CASSWREDYEQYF. CDR3 coding DNA: TGCGCCAGCAGCTGGCGGGAGGATTACGAGCAGTACTTC.